This T cell receptor (beta chain) was recovered during a study of blood T cell repertoires in COVID-19. At the level of the study: Material from acute and convalescent COVID-19 was sourced from the United States, Italy and Spain. The analysed material was cDNA or gDNA that came from T cells, B-cell-depleted T cells, or PBMCs.

Methods used by the authors: Researchers report that nucleated cell counts were estimated from reference gene primer amplification. The repertoire was sequenced with immunoSEQ multiplex PCR; TCRdb's copy has only in-frame clones and lacks some. The V and J calls and clone size come from that table; D and trimming were worked out from the DNA. This sample yields approximately 360,000 clones, of which 90% are seen a single time; around 6.3% belongs to the top ten. Trimming at V came to 4 bases and at J to 2 bases, leaving 8 bases not matched to a gene. The CDR3 spans 16 residues. The germline CDR1 and CDR2 sequences are SGHTA and FQGNSA.

This clonotype originated in a young man with active or convalescent COVID-19. V gene TRBV7-2 combines with J gene TRBJ1-3, with 7 bases that match TRBD1. Sequenced sample: peripheral blood. This chain's CDR3 is CASSSIQGVAGNTIYF. In DNA, the CDR3 is TGTGCCAGCAGCTCTATTCAGGGGGTTGCTGGAAACACCATATATTTT.